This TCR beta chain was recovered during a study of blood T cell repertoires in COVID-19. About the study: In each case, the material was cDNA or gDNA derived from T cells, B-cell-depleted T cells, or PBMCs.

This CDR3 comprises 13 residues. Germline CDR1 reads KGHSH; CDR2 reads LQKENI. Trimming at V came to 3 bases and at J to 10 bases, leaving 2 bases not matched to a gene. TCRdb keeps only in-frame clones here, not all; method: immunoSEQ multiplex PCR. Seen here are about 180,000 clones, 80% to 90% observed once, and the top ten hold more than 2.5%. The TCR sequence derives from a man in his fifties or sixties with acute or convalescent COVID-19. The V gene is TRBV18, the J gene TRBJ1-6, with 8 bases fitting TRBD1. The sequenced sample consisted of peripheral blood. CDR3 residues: CASSPDRVSPLHF. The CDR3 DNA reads TGTGCCAGCTCACCGGACAGGGTCTCACCCCTCCACTTT.